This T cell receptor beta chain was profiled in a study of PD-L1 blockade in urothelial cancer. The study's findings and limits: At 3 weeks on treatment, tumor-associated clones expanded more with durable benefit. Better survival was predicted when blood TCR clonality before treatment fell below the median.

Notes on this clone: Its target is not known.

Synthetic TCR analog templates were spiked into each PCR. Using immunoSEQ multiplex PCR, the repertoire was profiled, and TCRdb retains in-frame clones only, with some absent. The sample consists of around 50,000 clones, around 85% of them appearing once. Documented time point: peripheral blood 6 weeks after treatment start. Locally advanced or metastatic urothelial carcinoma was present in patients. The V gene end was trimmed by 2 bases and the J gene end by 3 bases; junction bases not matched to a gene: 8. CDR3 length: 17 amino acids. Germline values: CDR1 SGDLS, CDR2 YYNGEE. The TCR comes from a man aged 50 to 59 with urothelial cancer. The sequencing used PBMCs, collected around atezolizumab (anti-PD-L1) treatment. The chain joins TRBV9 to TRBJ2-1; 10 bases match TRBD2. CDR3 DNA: TGTGCCAGCAGCGTCGGGGGGGCTAGCGGGGGCTACAATGAGCAGTTCTTC. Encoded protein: CASSVGGASGGYNEQFF.